Listed below are T cell receptor beta chains from one sample, sequenced in a study of post-analysis software for immune sequencing data. Each CDR3 protein is one row after TCRdb ran MiXCR on the PCR reads. The sample holds about 620,000 distinct CDR3 sequences, about 40% seen once. The sample consisted of blood. The receptors were sampled from a girl between 10 and 17 years old with multiple sclerosis. The CDR3 runs from the conserved cysteine through the conserved F or W. Fields, in order: clone size, V gene, D gene, J gene, CDR3 protein, CDR3 DNA. The D gene is left open where the match is weak. Size tells how often a clone was seen (once, few, many) or the class of an expanded clone, and some rows leave it out.

>-|TRBV29-1|-|TRBJ2-1
CSVERADAYNEQFF
TGCAGCGTTGAAAGGGCGGACGCCTACAATGAGCAGTTCTTC
>few|TRBV6-6|-|TRBJ2-4
CASSYPQGTDGYIQYF
TGTGCCAGCAGTTACCCTCAGGGAACCGATGGGTACATTCAGTACTTC
>-|TRBV13|TRBD1|TRBJ1-1
CASSSEGTGFAEAFF
TGTGCCAGCAGCTCCGAGGGGACAGGGTTTGCTGAAGCTTTCTTT
>-|TRBV7-2|TRBD1|TRBJ2-1
CASSLAPWDSYNEQFF
TGTGCCAGCAGCTTAGCCCCTTGGGACAGCTACAATGAGCAGTTCTTC
>-|TRBV4-1|-|TRBJ2-6
CASSQDRGANVLTF
TGCGCCAGCAGCCAAGATCGTGGGGCCAACGTCCTGACTTTT
>few|TRBV4-2|TRBD2|TRBJ2-3
CASSQGSSGRDDTQYF
TGTGCCAGCAGCCAAGGTTCCAGCGGGAGGGACGATACGCAGTATTTT
>-|TRBV14|-|TRBJ1-5
CASSQRVQPQHF
TGTGCCAGCAGCCAACGAGTTCAGCCCCAGCATTTT
>few|TRBV29-1|TRBD1|TRBJ1-2
CSVADRVGGYTF
TGCAGCGTTGCGGACAGGGTGGGTGGCTACACCTTC
>few|TRBV10-3|TRBD2|TRBJ2-1
CAISDSGGSYNEQFF
TGTGCCATCAGTGATTCGGGGGGCTCCTACAATGAGCAGTTCTTC
>once|TRBV20-1|TRBD1|TRBJ1-2
CSARDPTGAYGYTF
TGCAGTGCTAGAGACCCAACAGGGGCTTATGGCTACACCTTC
>-|TRBV6-5|TRBD2|TRBJ2-5
CASSFAAGTIRETQYF
TGTGCCAGCAGTTTCGCGGCCGGGACTATAAGAGAGACCCAGTACTTC
>-|TRBV20-1|-|TRBJ2-1
CSARVGGRKNNEQFF
TGCAGTGCTAGAGTTGGGGGGCGGAAGAACAATGAGCAGTTCTTC
>few|TRBV7-9|TRBD2|TRBJ2-1
CASSLLAGRNEQFF
TGTGCCAGCAGCTTACTAGCGGGGAGGAATGAGCAGTTCTTC
>-|TRBV12-3/TRBV12-4|TRBD2|TRBJ2-3
CASSRSGRASDTQYF
TGTGCCAGCAGTCGAAGCGGGAGGGCGTCAGATACGCAGTATTTT
>few|TRBV4-2|TRBD2|TRBJ2-7
CASSQDPTSGTYEQYF
TGTGCCAGCAGCCAAGATCCAACTAGCGGGACCTACGAGCAGTACTTC
>-|TRBV4-2|TRBD2|TRBJ2-1
CANSRLAGEVNEQFF
TGTGCCAACAGCCGACTAGCGGGAGAGGTTAATGAGCAGTTCTTC
>-|TRBV7-9|TRBD1|TRBJ2-7
CASTKGQKIHEQYF
TGTGCCAGCACCAAGGGACAGAAGATCCACGAGCAGTACTTC
>-|TRBV5-1|-|TRBJ2-7
CASSLGTGHEQYF
TGCGCCAGCAGCTTGGGTACGGGACACGAGCAGTACTTC
>few|TRBV9|-|TRBJ2-5
CASSPDPGAEETQYF
TGTGCCAGCAGCCCTGACCCCGGGGCAGAAGAGACCCAGTACTTC
>-|TRBV5-1|TRBD1|TRBJ1-6
CASSLGQGNNSPFHF
TGCGCCAGCAGCTTGGGACAGGGGAATAATTCACCCTTCCACTTT
>-|TRBV5-5|-|TRBJ1-5
CASSPSSQSSNQPQHF
TGTGCCAGCAGCCCAAGCAGCCAGTCTAGCAATCAGCCCCAGCATTTT
>-|TRBV9|TRBD1|TRBJ2-7
CASSIEDRGYEQYF
TGTGCCAGCAGCATAGAGGACAGGGGCTACGAGCAGTACTTC
>-|TRBV20-1|TRBD2|TRBJ2-7
CSASRLAGSEEQYF
TGCAGTGCTAGCAGGCTAGCGGGATCGGAAGAGCAGTACTTC
>-|TRBV5-1|-|TRBJ2-3
CASSSLGRTTDTQYF
TGCGCCAGCAGCTCGCTGGGACGGACCACAGATACGCAGTATTTT